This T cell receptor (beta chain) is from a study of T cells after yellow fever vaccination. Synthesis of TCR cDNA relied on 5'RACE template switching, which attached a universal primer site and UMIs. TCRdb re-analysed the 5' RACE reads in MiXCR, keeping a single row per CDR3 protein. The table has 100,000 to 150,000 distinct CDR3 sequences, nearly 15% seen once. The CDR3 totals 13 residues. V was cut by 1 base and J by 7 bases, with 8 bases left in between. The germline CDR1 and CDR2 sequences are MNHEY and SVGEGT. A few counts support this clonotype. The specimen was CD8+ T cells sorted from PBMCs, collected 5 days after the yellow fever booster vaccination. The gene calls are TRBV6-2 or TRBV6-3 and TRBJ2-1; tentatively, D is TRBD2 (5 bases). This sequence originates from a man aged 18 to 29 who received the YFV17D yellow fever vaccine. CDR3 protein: CASSYFRGNEQFF. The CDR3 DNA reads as TGTGCCAGCAGTTACTTTCGAGGGAATGAGCAGTTCTTC.